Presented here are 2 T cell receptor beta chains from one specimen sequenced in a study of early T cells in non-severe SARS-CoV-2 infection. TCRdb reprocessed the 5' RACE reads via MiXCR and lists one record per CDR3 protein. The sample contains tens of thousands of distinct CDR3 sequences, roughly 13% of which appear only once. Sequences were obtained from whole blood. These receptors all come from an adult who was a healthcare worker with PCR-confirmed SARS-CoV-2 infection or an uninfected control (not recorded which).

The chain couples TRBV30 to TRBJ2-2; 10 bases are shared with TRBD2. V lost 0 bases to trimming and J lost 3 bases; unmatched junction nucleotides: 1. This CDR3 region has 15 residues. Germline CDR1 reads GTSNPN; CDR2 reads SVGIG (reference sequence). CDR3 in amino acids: CAWSVGTSDTGELFF. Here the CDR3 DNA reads TGTGCCTGGAGTGTAGGGACTAGCGACACCGGGGAGCTGTTTTTT. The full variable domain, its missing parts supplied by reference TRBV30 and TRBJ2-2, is SQTIHQWPATLVQPVGSPLSLECTVEGTSNPNLYWYRQAAGRGLQLLFYSVGIGQISSEVPQNLSASRPQDRQFILSSKKLLLSDSGFYLCAWSVGTSDTGELFFGEGSRLTVL.

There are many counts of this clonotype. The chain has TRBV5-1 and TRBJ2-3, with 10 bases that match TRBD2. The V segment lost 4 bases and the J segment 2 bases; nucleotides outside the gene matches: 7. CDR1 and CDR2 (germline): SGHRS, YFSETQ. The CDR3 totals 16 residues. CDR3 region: CASSRAGTSATDTQYF. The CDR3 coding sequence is TGCGCCAGCAGCCGGGCGGGGACTAGCGCCACAGATACGCAGTATTTT. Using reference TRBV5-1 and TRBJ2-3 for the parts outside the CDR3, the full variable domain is KAGVTQTPRYLIKTRGQQVTLSCSPISGHRSVSWYQQTPGQGLQFLFEYFSETQRNKGNFPGRFSGRQFSNSRSEMNVSTLELGDSALYLCASSRAGTSATDTQYFGPGTRLTVL.